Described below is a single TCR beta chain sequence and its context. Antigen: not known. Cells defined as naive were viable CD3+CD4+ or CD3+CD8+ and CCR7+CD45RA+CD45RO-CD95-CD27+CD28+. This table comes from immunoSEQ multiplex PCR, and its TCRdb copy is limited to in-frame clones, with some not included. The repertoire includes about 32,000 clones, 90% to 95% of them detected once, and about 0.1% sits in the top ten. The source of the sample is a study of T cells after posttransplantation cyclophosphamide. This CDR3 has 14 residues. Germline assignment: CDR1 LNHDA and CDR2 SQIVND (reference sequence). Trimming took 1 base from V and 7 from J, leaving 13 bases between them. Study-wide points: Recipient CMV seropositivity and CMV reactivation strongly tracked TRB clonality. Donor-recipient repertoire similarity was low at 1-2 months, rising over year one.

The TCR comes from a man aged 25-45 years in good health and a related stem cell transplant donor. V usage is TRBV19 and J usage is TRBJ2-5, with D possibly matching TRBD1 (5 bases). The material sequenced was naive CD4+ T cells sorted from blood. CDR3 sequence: CASSIGTAQGTQYF. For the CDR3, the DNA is TGTGCCAGTAGTATAGGGACGGCGCAGGGGACCCAGTACTTC.